The clone carrying this T cell receptor (beta chain) was counted at least ten times. Trimming cost V 6 bases and J 2 bases; bases outside gene matches: 6. Germline V gene sequence: CDR1 SGHDT, CDR2 YYEEEE. The CDR3 has 15 amino acids. One entry per CDR3 protein results from TCRdb running MiXCR on the 5' RACE reads. The top ten hold more than 0.75% of the sample, which has around 680,000 distinct CDR3 sequences, over 8.5% seen once. This entry comes from a study of identical twins. A further study also used this sample, focusing on yellow fever vaccine responses in identical twins.

The specimen sequenced was PBMCs. This chain links TRBV5-6 with TRBJ2-3; TRBD2 matches 10 bases. The sequence was collected from a woman under 30 in good health. CDR3 loop: CASKSLAGDTDTQYF. The CDR3 DNA reads TGTGCCAGCAAGAGCCTAGCGGGGGACACAGATACGCAGTATTTT.